Sequencing of this T cell receptor beta chain was carried out in a study of cytomegalovirus exposure and HLA in healthy donors. Findings and caveats of the study: Within an earlier analysis, most TCR beta V segments proved productive either about 87% or about 30% of the time. Later on, an analysis tied around 17,000 TCR beta sequences to HLA alleles at 0.05 false discovery rate.

This clone was observed a handful of times. Its antigen remains unknown. At sampling all donors were nominally healthy, likely with unrecorded immune exposures. CDR1 and CDR2 (germline): LGHNA, YNFKEQ. The CDR3 extends over 16 amino acids. Trimming stripped 0 bases from V and 8 bases from J, with 19 bases between. The PCR employed 60 Vbeta primers together with 13 Jbeta primers. Profiled with immunoSEQ multiplex PCR; TCRdb holds only in-frame clones, not every one. Of about 190,000 clones listed, 65% to 85% are singletons. The source material was PBMCs. V and J are TRBV4-2 and TRBJ1-2; D remains unclear. The source of this sequence is a man in his forties or fifties in good health and CMV-seropositive. CDR3 bases: TGTGCCAGCAGCCAAGATGGGATGGGATACGGGAGGGGCTACACCTTC. Translation gives CASSQDGMGYGRGYTF.